This entry describes one T cell receptor beta chain. Cohort assignment relied on participant-reported clinical history. Before being deemed recovered, Cohort 3 donors had two negative PCRs, clearance, or symptom resolution. TCRdb's table, derived via immunoSEQ multiplex PCR, lists solely in-frame clones and lacks some. Altogether 200,000 to 250,000 clones are present, about four fifths being singletons, with the ten largest covering approximately 3.1%. The data derive from a study of blood T cell repertoires in COVID-19. The CDR3 covers 17 residues. Germline trimming cut 1 base from V and 4 bases from J; bases unmatched to any gene: 10. Germline CDR1 and CDR2: KGHSH and LQKENI.

The clonotype was recovered from a woman aged 55-69 years who had recovered from COVID-19. The sample was PBMCs or T cells enriched from blood (not recorded which). V usage is TRBV18 and J usage is TRBJ1-1, with 9 bases identical to TRBD1. As DNA, the CDR3 is TGTGCCAGCTCACCACTTCCGGGACAGGGCTTGGGCACTGAAGCTTTCTTT. It is translated as CASSPLPGQGLGTEAFF. Full variable domain (remainder filled in from reference TRBV18 and TRBJ1-1): NAGVMQNPRHLVRRRGQEARLRCSPMKGHSHVYWYRQLPEEGLKFMVYLQKENIIDESGMPKERFSAEFPKEGPSILRIQQVVRGDSAAYFCASSPLPGQGLGTEAFFGQGTRLTVV.